This TCR beta chain was captured in a study of spatial heterogeneity in lung cancer (dated by TCRdb to the late 2010s). For the study in its entirety: Beta-chain transcripts were consistently detected in greater numbers than alpha-chain transcripts, which likely reflects a higher abundance of beta-chain transcripts. TCR transcript counts in tumor regions correlated strongly with a T cell transcriptional module score from matched bulk RNA-seq. In the raw uncorrected reads, each unique combination of TCR and UMI appeared more than ten times on average. TCR alpha and beta repertoires were quantitatively compared across multiple tumor regions, matched nontumor lung and blood in non-small cell lung cancer. Nonsynonymous mutation counts, determined by whole-exome sequencing of tumor tissue, were related to TCR repertoire features. Both alpha and beta chains were TCR-sequenced in samples taken at surgery, namely 220 tumor regions, fewer than 85 matched nontumor lung samples and about 52 PBMC samples.

The library was obtained by 5' RACE. The data were produced on a NextSeq 500. The TCR library protocol attached a unique molecular identifier to each TCR cDNA molecule to allow correction of PCR and sequencing errors. The authors' analysis ran thus. TCR identification, UMI-based error correction and CDR3 extraction were performed with Decombinator tools. Expanded TCRs were defined as those above a frequency of 2 per 1,000, corresponding to the top 1% of the tumor frequency distribution. Expanded tumor TCRs statistically deemed absent (corrected P<0.05) from at least one tumor region were classed as regional, and all other expanded tumor TCRs were classed as ubiquitous. Renyi diversity was computed with the R vegan package after each repertoire had been subsampled 100 times to 5,000 TCRs. CDR3 similarity networks were built from amino acid triplet string-kernel similarity, connecting CDR3s with pairwise similarity above 0.82. In-frame beta chains were kept once TCRdb had trimmed the public reads at Q25 with fastp and called clones with MiXCR. Each record represents a unique CDR3 protein, reported with the most common genes and DNA among its rows. These V and J calls originate from TCRdb's pipeline instead of the authors' own analysis. A total of 4,000 or so distinct CDR3 sequences appear in this sample, 9.4% of them only once. The ten most abundant clones make up about 28% of the sample.

The table lists this clonotype with many counts. Its antigen specificity is not known. No quality values exist for individual bases; no much larger clone is one base distant. What this sample's time point label stands for: sample taken at primary tumor resection. The donors were fewer than 90 patients from the lung TRACERx cohort who had early-stage, untreated non-small cell lung cancer. TCR sequencing used whole RNA extracted from tumor and nontumor lung tissue, or from cryopreserved PBMC samples, without cell sorting. Only patients with enough RNA available from two or more tumor regions were chosen for TCR sequencing. Tumor and adjacent nontumor lung specimens were reviewed by a lung pathologist before selection. The germline ends are 13 bases apart after V is trimmed by 1 base and J by 6 bases. The germline V gene specifies MNHEY as CDR1 and SVGAGI as CDR2. Counted from cysteine to phenylalanine, this CDR3 has 15 amino acids. Kept here is only the CDR3 DNA, which spans 45 bases and is read in frame from base 1.

The investigation overall reported the following: Additional single-cell paired TCR alpha and beta sequencing was considered necessary to confirm, at a functional level, the hypothesis that regional TCRs recognize regional mutations. TCR-seq was estimated to cover only roughly 7% of tumor T cells for alpha chains and 13% for beta chains. Counts of ubiquitous and regional expanded TCRs correlated with counts of ubiquitous and regional nonsynonymous mutations, respectively. A correlation was observed between the number of expanded intratumoral alpha and beta TCRs and the tumor nonsynonymous mutation count.

This clonotype was sampled from a male donor with early-stage non-small cell lung cancer. The material sequenced was lung tumor tissue, taken at surgery. The sequence joins TRBV6-5 to TRBJ2-1; the D gene is perhaps TRBD1 or TRBD2, as each covers 5 bases. This receptor carries the CDR3 CASSYYPGRGNEQFF. In nucleotides, the sequence is TGTGCCAGCAGTTACTATCCGGGAAGGGGCAATGAGCAGTTCTTC.